The source of this TCR beta chain is a study of blood T cell repertoires in COVID-19. V was pared by 6 bases and J by 2 bases, with 17 bases between. CDR1 is SNHLY, CDR2 FYNNEI, per germline. This CDR3 is built from 15 residues. The data were produced by immunoSEQ multiplex PCR, yet TCRdb's version contains in-frame clones alone and is incomplete. The table includes about 140,000 clones, more than 65% detected once. The source material was peripheral blood. This rearrangement joins TRBV2 to TRBJ2-7; possibly TRBD2 for D (6 bases). The clonotype was recovered from a man of 80 years or more with acute or convalescent COVID-19. For the CDR3, the DNA is TGTGCCAGCAGCCCTGGGGGGTCCAGGGCCTACGAGCAGTACTTC. This codes for CASSPGGSRAYEQYF.